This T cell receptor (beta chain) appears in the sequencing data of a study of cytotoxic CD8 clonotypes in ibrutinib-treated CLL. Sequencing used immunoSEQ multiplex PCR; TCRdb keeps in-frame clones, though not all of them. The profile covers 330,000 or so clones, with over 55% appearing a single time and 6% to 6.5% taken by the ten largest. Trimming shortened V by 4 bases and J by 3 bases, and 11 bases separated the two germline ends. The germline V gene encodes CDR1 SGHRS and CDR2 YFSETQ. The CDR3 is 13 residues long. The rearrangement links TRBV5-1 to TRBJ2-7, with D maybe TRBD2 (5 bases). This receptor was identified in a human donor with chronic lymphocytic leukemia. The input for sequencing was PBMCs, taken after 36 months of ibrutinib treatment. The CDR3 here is CASSIREHYEQYF. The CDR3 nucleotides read TGCGCCAGCAGCATCCGGGAACACTACGAGCAGTACTTC.